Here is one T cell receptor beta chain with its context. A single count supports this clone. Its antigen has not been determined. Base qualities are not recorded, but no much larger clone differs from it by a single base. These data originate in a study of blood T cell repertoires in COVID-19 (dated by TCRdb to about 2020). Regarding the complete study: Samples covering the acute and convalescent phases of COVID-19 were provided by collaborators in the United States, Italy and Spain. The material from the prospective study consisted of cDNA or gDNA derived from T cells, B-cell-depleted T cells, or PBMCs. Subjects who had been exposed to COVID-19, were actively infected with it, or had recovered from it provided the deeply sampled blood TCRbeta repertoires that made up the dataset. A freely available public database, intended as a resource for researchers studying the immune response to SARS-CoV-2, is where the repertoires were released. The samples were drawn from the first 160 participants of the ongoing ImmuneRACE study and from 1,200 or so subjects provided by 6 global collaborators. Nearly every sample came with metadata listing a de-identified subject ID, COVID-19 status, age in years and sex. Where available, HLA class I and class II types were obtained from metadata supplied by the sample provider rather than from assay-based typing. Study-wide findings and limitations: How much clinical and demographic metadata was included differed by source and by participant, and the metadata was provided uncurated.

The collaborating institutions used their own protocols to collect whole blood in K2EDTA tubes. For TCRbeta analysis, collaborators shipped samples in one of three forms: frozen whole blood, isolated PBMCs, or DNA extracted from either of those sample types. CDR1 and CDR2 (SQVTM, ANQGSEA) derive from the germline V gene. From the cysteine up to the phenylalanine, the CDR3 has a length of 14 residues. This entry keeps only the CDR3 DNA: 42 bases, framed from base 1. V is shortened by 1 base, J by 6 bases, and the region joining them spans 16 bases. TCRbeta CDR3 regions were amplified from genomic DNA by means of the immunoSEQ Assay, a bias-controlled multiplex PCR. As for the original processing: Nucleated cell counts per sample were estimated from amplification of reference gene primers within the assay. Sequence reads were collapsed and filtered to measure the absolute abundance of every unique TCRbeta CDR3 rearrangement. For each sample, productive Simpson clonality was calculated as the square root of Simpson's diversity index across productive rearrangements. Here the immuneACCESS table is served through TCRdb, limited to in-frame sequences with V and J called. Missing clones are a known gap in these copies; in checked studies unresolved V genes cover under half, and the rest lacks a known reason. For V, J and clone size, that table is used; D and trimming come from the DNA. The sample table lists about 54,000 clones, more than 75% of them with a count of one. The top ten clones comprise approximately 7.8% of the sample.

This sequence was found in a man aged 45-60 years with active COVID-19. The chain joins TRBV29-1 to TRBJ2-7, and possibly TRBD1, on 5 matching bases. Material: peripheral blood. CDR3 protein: CSVEGGLQVGEQYF. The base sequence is TGCAGCGTTGAAGGGGGCCTCCAGGTAGGCGAGCAGTACTTC.